This T cell receptor (beta chain) was recorded in a study of blood T cell repertoires in COVID-19. Study-level information: There were acute and convalescent COVID-19 samples, and they came from the United States, Italy and Spain. PBMCs, B-cell-depleted T cells, or T cells provided the cDNA or gDNA that made up the material.

This clone has only one observation. From germline, CDR1 is DFQATT and CDR2 SNEGSKA (reference sequence). The CDR3 is 10 amino acids. V lost 1 base and J 10 bases, leaving 5 bases between the germline ends. Categorization into cohorts depended on clinical history that participants reported. A case of COVID-19 had been met by exposed participants within 2 weeks before study entry. TCRdb's copy holds only in-frame clones and misses some; the assay was immunoSEQ multiplex PCR. The sample includes about 350,000 clones, 88% of them seen just once. V and J are TRBV20-1 and TRBJ2-1; maybe TRBD2 (5 bases). The sequenced sample was PBMCs or T cells enriched from blood (not recorded which). The receptor's source is a woman aged 30 to 39 who had been exposed to COVID-19. CDR3 amino acids: CSARGEEQFF. CDR3 bases: TGCAGTGCTAGAGGGGAGGAGCAGTTCTTC.